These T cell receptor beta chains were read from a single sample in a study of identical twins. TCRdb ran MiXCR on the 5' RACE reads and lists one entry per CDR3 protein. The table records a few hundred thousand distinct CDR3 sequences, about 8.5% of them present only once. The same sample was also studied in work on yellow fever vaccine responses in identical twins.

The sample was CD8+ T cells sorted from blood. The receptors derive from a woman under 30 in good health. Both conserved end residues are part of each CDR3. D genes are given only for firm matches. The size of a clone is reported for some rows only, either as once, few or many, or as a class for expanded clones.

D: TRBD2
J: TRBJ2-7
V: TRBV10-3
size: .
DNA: TGTGCCATCAGTGACCCTAGCGGGAACTCCTACGAGCAGTACTTC
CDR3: CAISDPSGNSYEQYF

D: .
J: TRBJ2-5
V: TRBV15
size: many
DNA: TGTGCCACCAGCAGAGAGGAACTACAGGGTATACAAGAGACCCAGTACTTC
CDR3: CATSREELQGIQETQYF

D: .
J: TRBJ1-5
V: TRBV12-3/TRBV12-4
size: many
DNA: TGTGCCAGCAGTTTATCAGCAGGATATCAGCCCCAGCATTTT
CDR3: CASSLSAGYQPQHF

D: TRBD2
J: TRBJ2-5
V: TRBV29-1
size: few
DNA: TGCAGCGTCTTAGCGGGGGGGCCTCGGGAGACCCAGTACTTC
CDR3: CSVLAGGPRETQYF

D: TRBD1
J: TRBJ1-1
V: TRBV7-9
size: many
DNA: TGTGCCAGCAGCTTAGTGGGACAGGGAGACACTGAAGCTTTCTTT
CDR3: CASSLVGQGDTEAFF

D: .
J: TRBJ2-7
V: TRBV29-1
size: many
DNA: TGCAGCGTAATGACAGGTGTTAACTACGAGCAGTACTTC
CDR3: CSVMTGVNYEQYF

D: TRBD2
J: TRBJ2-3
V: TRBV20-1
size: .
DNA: TGCAGTGCTAGAGGGGGGACTAGCGGGAGAGATTACACAGATACGCAGTATTTT
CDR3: CSARGGTSGRDYTDTQYF

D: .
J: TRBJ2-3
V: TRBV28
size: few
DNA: TGTGCCAGCAGTCCAGGGGCAGGGGATACGCAGTATTTT
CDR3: CASSPGAGDTQYF

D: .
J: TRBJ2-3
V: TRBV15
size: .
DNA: TGTGCCACCAGCAGAGTTCCAGCTAGCACAGATACGCAGTATTTT
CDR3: CATSRVPASTDTQYF

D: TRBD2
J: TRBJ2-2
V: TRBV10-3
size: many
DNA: TGTGCCATCAGTGGGACTAGCGGCCTCACCGGGGAGCTGTTTTTT
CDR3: CAISGTSGLTGELFF

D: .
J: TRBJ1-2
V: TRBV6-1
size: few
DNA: TGTGCCAGCAGTGTTGAGTATGGCTACACCTTC
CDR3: CASSVEYGYTF

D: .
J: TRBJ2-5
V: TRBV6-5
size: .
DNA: TGTGCCAGCAGTTACGTTGCAGGAGGGGAGACCCAGTACTTC
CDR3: CASSYVAGGETQYF

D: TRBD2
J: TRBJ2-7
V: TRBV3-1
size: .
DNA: TGTGCCAGCAGCGGAGGGCCTAGCGGGATGCCTTTCGAGCAGTACTTC
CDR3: CASSGGPSGMPFEQYF

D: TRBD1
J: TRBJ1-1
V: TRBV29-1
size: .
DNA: TGCAGCGCCCGGGGGGACAGCCCTGAAGCTTTCTTT
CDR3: CSARGDSPEAFF

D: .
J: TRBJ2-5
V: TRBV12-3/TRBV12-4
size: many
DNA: TGTGCCAGCAGTTCTTGGGGTCAAGAGACCCAGTACTTC
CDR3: CASSSWGQETQYF

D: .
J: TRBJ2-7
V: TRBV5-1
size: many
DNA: TGCGCCAGCAGCTTTGACATATCCTACGAGCAGTACTTC
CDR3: CASSFDISYEQYF

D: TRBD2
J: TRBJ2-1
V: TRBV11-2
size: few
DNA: TGTGCCAGCAGCTACCCGGGACTAGCGGGGGAGAGCTCCTACAATGAGCAGTTCTTC
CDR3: CASSYPGLAGESSYNEQFF

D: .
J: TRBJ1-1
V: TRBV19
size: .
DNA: TGTGCCAGTAGAAAGTCACCCTGGGACACTGAAGCTTTCTTT
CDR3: CASRKSPWDTEAFF

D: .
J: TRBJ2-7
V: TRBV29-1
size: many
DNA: TGCAGCGTTGAAGAAGACAGACTCTACGAGCAGTACTTC
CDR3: CSVEEDRLYEQYF

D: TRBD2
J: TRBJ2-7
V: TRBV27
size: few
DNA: TGTGCCAGCAGGGCGGGAGCAGCCTACGAGCAGTACTTC
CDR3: CASRAGAAYEQYF

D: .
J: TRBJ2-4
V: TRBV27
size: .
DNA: TGTGCCAGCAGTATGACCGGGGACGGAAACATTCAGTACTTC
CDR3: CASSMTGDGNIQYF

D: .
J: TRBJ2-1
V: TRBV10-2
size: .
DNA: TGCGCCAGCAGTGAGGGCTGGGGAGACAATGAGCAGTTCTTC
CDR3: CASSEGWGDNEQFF

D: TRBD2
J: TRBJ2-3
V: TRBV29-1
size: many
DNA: TGCAGCGTTGAAGCTTTCACTAGCGGGAGTTTAGATACGCAGTATTTT
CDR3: CSVEAFTSGSLDTQYF

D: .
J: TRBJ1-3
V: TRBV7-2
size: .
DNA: TGTGCCAGCAGCGTCACCCACCCCTCTGGAAACACCATATATTTT
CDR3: CASSVTHPSGNTIYF

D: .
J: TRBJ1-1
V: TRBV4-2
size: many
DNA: TGTGCCAGTAAGCAGGATATGGTCATCACTGAAGCTTTCTTT
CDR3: CASKQDMVITEAFF

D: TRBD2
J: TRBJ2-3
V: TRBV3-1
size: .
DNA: TGTGCCAGCAGCCACCAACTAGCGGGAGGGTACACAGATACGCAGTATTTT
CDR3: CASSHQLAGGYTDTQYF

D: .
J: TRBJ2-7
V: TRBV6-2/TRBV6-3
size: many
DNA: TGTGCCAGCAGTTTCCGGGACGGGTCCTACGAGCAGTACTTC
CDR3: CASSFRDGSYEQYF

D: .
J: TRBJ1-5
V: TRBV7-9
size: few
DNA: TGTGCCAGCAGCTCCTCGGACGAGAGCAATCAGCCCCAGCATTTT
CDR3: CASSSSDESNQPQHF

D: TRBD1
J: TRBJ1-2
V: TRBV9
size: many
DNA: TGTGCCAGCAGCGCAGGGAGCCCGGGACAGGGCTATGGCTACACCTTC
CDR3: CASSAGSPGQGYGYTF

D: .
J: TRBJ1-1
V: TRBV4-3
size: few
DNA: TGCGCCAGCAGCCAAGATAAGGCCCCGAACACTGAAGCTTTCTTT
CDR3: CASSQDKAPNTEAFF

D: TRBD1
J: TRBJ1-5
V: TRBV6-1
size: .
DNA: TGTGCCAGCGGTGGACAGGGGTTCGATCAGCCCCAGCATTTT
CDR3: CASGGQGFDQPQHF

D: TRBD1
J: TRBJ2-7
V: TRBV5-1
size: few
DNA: TGCGCCAGCAGCCCCGGGACAGGGGGCTTTGGCGGGAGTCCCTACGAGCAGTACTTC
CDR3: CASSPGTGGFGGSPYEQYF

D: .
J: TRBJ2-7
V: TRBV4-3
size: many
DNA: TGCGCCAGCAGCCAAGATTCGGAGGGCCCTTACGAGCAGTACTTC
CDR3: CASSQDSEGPYEQYF

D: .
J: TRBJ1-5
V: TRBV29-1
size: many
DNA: TGCAGCGCTGGTGAAGTTGATCAGCCCCAGCATTTT
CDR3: CSAGEVDQPQHF

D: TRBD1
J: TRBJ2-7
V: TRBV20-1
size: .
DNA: TGCAGTGCCGATAGACAGGGTGCTCTGTACGAGCAGTACTTC
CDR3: CSADRQGALYEQYF

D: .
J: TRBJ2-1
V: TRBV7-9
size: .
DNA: TGTGCCAGCAGCTTAGATTGGTCCGGGCCGAATGAGCAGTTCTTC
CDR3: CASSLDWSGPNEQFF

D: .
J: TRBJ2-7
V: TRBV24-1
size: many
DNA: TGTGCCACTTCCCGCACCTACGAGCAGTACTTC
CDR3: CATSRTYEQYF

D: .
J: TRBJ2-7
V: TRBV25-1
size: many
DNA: TGTGCCAGCGGCTTCGAGCAGTACTTC
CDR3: CASGFEQYF

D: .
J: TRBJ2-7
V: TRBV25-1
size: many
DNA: TGTGCCACCGCCGGGGCAGGCACCTACGAGCAGTACTTC
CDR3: CATAGAGTYEQYF

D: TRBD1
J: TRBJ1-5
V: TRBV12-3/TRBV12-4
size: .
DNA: TGTGCCAGCAGTAGACAGGGGGCGAGAGATCAGCCCCAGCATTTT
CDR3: CASSRQGARDQPQHF

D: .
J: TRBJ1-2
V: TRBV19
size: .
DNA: TGTGCCAGTAGAACGGAGGGACTCTATGGCTACACCTTC
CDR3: CASRTEGLYGYTF

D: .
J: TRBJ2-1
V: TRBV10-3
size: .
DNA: TGTGCCATCAGTGAGTCATTGCGGGGTCCCTACAATGAGCAGTTCTTC
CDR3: CAISESLRGPYNEQFF

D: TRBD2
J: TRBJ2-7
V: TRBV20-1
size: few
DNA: TGCAGTGCTAGAGATGGGCTCGGCGGGGGGGCTTACGAGCAGTACTTC
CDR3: CSARDGLGGGAYEQYF

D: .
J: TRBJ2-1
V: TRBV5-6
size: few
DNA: TGTGCCAGCAGCCCACCCCGGCCAGGGGGGACCTACAATGAGCAGTTCTTC
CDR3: CASSPPRPGGTYNEQFF

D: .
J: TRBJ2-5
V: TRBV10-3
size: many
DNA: TGTGCCATCAGTGAGTCAGCGGAGACCCAGTACTTC
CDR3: CAISESAETQYF

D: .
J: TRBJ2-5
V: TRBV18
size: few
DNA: TGTGCCAGCTCACCCCGGGGTGACGAGACCCAGTACTTC
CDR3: CASSPRGDETQYF

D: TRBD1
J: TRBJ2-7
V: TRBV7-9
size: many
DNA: TGTGCCAGCAGCTCCATCTCCGGGACAGGGTCCTACGAGCAGTACTTC
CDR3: CASSSISGTGSYEQYF

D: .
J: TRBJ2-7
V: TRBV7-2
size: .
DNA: TGTGCCAGCACCCCCTTAAGGGGCGGCTACTACGAGCAGTACTTC
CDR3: CASTPLRGGYYEQYF